The 8 T cell receptor beta chains below all came from one sample that was sequenced in a study of Ad26.COV2.S vaccination and SARS-CoV-2 variants. Regarding treatment: roughly 18 received Ad26.COV2.S at low or high dose, single or two shots; about 5 received placebo; per-sample allocation not given. Following the first vaccine or placebo injection, samples were taken on day 63. The protocol was immunoSEQ multiplex PCR, while the TCRdb copy is restricted to in-frame clones and leaves out a portion. The table has roughly 350,000 clones, 87% seen once. The specimen comprised peripheral blood, sampled in a trial of Ad26.COV2.S vaccine versus placebo. These receptors were collected from a person aged 18 to 65 who received the Ad26.COV2.S COVID-19 vaccine or a placebo.

CDR3 sequence reads: CASSWDRVTDIQYF. CDR3 sequence (DNA): TGTGCCAGCAGTTGGGACAGGGTGACGGACATTCAGTACTTC. This chain connects TRBV27 to TRBJ2-4; TRBD1 matches 9 bases. Germline V gene sequence: CDR1 MNHEY, CDR2 SMNVEV (reference sequence). The CDR3 spans 14 residues. After removal of 4 bases from V and 8 bases from J, the junction contained 6 bases not matched to a gene.

The chain combines TRBV5-8 with TRBJ2-7; TRBD1 matches at 9 bases. V trimming: 7 bases; J trimming: 7 bases; junction bases outside the gene matches: 9. Germline assignment: CDR1 SGHTS and CDR2 YDEGEE. CDR3 length equals 13 residues. The CDR3: CASGGRTGVEQYF. Here the CDR3 DNA reads TGTGCCAGCGGGGGGCGGACAGGGGTTGAGCAGTACTTC.

The rearrangement links TRBV12-5 to TRBJ1-5; weak D call: TRBD1 (5 bases). The CDR3 length is 14 residues. The germline gives CDR1 LGHNT, CDR2 FRNRAP. V was clipped by 7 bases and J by 6 bases, with 16 bases between them. CDR3 sequence reads: CASAFGGDGQPQHF. The CDR3 nucleotides are TGTGCTAGTGCTTTCGGGGGGGACGGTCAGCCCCAGCATTTT.

This chain joins TRBV4-1 and TRBJ2-7; 9 bases align to TRBD2. This CDR3 contains 15 residues. CDR1 MGHRA and CDR2 YSYEKL come from the germline V gene. With 0 bases clipped from V and 3 bases from J, the junction kept 3 bases outside the gene matches. CDR3 in DNA: TGCGCCAGCAGCCAAGATAGCGGGGGATTCTACGAGCAGTACTTC. Amino acid sequence: CASSQDSGGFYEQYF.

The chain has TRBV10-2 and TRBJ1-2; TRBD1 is a possible D gene (5 bases). The CDR3 runs to 12 residues. The V end was cut by 4 bases, the J end by 7 bases, with 10 bases between. Germline V gives CDR1 WSHSY, CDR2 SAAADI. The CDR3 protein is CASSGGDSGYTF. In nucleotides, the CDR3 is TGCGCCAGCAGTGGAGGGGACTCTGGCTACACCTTC.

This chain's CDR3 is CASSVTGDQPQHF. The CDR3 DNA sequence: TGTGCCAGCAGCGTAACAGGGGATCAGCCCCAGCATTTT. V usage is TRBV9 and J usage is TRBJ1-5; 7 bases are a match to TRBD1. Trimming removed 1 base from V and 5 bases from J; junction bases left unmatched: 0. CDR1 is SGDLS and CDR2 is YYNGEE in the germline V gene. The CDR3 sequence is 13 residues long.

The chain couples TRBV7-9 to TRBJ2-7; D tentatively reads TRBD1 or TRBD2 (5 bases each). This CDR3 has 14 amino acids. Per germline, CDR1 SEHNR and CDR2 FQNEAQ (reference sequence). With 6 bases removed from V and 0 bases from J, the gap between germline ends came to 12 bases. The DNA of the CDR3 is TGTGCCAGCAGGTGGGACGTGAGCTCCTACGAGCAGTACTTC. Protein product: CASRWDVSSYEQYF.

The chain uses TRBV18 and TRBJ2-2, with D perhaps matching TRBD2 (5 bases). Germline V CDR1 and CDR2: KGHSH, LQKENI. This CDR3 is built from 15 residues. Trimming took 3 bases from V and 3 from J, leaving 11 bases between them. For the CDR3, the DNA is TGTGCCAGCTCACCGGGTCTTAGCGACACCGGGGAGCTGTTTTTT. Translated, it gives CASSPGLSDTGELFF. The full variable domain, with the rest looked up from reference TRBV18 and TRBJ2-2, is NAGVMQNPRHLVRRRGQEARLRCSPMKGHSHVYWYRQLPEEGLKFMVYLQKENIIDESGMPKERFSAEFPKEGPSILRIQQVVRGDSAAYFCASSPGLSDTGELFFGEGSRLTVL.